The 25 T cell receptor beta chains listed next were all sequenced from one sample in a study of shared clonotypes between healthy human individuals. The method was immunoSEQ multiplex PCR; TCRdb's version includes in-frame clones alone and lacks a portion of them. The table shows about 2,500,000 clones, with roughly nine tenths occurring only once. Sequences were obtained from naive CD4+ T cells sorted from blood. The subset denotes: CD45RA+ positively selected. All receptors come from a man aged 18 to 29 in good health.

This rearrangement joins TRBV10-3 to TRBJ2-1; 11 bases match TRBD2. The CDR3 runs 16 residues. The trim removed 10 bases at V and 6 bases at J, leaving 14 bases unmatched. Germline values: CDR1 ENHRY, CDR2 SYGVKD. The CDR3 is CATQLLAGVAANEQFF. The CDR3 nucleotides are TGTGCCACCCAGTTACTAGCGGGAGTGGCTGCCAATGAGCAGTTCTTC.

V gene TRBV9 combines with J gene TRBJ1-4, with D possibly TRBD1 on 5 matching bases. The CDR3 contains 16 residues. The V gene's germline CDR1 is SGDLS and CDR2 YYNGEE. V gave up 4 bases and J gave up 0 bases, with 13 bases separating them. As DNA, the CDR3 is TGTGCCAGCAGCCGAACAGGAGGAGCAACTAATGAAAAACTGTTTTTT. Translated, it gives CASSRTGGATNEKLFF.

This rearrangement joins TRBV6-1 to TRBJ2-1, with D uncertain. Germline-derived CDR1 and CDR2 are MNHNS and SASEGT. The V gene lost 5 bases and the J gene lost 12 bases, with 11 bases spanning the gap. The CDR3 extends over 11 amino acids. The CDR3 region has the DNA TGTGCCAGCAGTATACCCCCACGGCAGTTCTTC. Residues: CASSIPPRQFF.

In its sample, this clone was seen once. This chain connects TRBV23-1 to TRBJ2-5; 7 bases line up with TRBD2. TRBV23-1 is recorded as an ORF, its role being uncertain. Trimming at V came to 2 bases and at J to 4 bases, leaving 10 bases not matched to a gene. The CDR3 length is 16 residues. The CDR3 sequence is CASSQQPRGEPETQYF. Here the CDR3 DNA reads TGCGCCAGCAGTCAACAGCCCCGGGGGGAGCCAGAGACCCAGTACTTC.

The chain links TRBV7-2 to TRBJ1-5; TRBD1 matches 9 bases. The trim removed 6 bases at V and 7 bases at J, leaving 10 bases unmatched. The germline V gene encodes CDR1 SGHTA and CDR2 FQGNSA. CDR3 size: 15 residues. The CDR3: CASRGGQGGLQPQHF. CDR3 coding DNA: TGTGCCAGCAGAGGGGGACAGGGAGGATTGCAGCCCCAGCATTTT.

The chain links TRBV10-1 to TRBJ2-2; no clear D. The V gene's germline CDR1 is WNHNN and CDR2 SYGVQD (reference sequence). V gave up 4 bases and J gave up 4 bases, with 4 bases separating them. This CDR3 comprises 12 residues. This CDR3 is CASSVGTGELFF. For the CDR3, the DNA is TGCGCCAGCAGTGTGGGCACCGGGGAGCTGTTTTTT.

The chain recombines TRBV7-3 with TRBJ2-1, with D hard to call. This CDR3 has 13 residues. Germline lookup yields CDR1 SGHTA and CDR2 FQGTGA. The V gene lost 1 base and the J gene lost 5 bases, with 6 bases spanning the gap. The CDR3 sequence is CASSLIRDNEQFF. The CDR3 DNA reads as TGTGCCAGCAGCTTAATTCGGGACAATGAGCAGTTCTTC.

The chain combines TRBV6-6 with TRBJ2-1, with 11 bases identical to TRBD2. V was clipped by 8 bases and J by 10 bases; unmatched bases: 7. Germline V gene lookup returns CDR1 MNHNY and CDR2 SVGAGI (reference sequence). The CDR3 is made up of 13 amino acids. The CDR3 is CASFGTSGSEQFF. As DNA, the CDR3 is TGTGCCAGCTTCGGGACTAGCGGCTCGGAGCAGTTCTTC.

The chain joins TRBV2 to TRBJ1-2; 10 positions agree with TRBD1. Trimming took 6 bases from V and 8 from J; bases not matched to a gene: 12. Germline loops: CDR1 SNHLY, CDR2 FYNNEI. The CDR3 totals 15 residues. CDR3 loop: CASRTGTGEWGGYTF. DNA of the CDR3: TGTGCCAGCAGAACCGGGACAGGGGAATGGGGAGGCTACACCTTC. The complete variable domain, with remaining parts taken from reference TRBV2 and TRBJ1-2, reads EPEVTQTPSHQVTQMGQEVILRCVPISNHLYFYWYRQILGQKVEFLVSFYNNEISEKSEIFDDQFSVERPDGSNFTLKIRSTKLEDSAMYFCASRTGTGEWGGYTFGSGTRLTVV.

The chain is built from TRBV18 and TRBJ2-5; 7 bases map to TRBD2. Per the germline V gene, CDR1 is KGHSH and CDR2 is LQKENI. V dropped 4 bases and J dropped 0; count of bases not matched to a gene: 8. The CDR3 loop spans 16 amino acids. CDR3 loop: CASSLSAGVYQETQYF. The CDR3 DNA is TGTGCCAGCTCACTCAGTGCGGGGGTCTACCAAGAGACCCAGTACTTC.

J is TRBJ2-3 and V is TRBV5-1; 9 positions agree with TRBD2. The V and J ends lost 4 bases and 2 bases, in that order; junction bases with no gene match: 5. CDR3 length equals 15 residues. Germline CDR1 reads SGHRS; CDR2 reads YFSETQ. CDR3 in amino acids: CASSDSGRYTDTQYF. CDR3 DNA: TGCGCCAGCAGCGATAGCGGGAGATACACAGATACGCAGTATTTT.

Here the CDR3 reads CASSLGGGGSYEQYF. DNA for the CDR3: TGTGCCAGCAGCTTAGGCGGCGGGGGGTCCTACGAGCAGTACTTC. The chain uses TRBV11-2 and TRBJ2-7, with 8 bases matching TRBD2. V shed 1 base, J shed 1 base, and the junction held 3 bases outside the gene matches. This CDR3 has 15 residues. Germline V CDR1 and CDR2: SGHAT, FQNNGV.

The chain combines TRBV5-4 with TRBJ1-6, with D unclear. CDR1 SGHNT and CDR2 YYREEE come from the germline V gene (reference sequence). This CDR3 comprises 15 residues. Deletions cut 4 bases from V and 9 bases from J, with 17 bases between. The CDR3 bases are TGTGCCAGCAGCGCTAGAAATATTCTGGGTTCACCCCTCCACTTT. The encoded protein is CASSARNILGSPLHF.

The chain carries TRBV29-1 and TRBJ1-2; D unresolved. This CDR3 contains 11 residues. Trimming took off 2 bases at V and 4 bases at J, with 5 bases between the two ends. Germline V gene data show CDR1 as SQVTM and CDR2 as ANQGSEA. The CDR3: CSVESVYGYTF. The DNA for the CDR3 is TGCAGCGTTGAATCGGTCTATGGCTACACCTTC.

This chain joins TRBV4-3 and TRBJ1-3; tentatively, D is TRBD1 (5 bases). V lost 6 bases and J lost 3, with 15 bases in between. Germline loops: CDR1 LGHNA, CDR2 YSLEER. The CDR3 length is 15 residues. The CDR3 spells CASSPTAGNGNTIYF. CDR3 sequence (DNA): TGCGCCAGCAGTCCTACTGCAGGGAATGGAAACACCATATATTTT.

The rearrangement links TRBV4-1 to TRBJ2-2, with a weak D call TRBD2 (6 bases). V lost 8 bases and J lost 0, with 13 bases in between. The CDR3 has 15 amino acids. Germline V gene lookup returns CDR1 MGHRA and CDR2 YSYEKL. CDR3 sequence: CASGTGTANTGELFF. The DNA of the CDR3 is TGCGCCAGCGGAACCGGGACTGCGAACACCGGGGAGCTGTTTTTT.

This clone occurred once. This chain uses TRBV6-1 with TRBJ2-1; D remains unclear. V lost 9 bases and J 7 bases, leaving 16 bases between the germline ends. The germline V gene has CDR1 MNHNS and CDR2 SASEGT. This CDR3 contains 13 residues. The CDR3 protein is CARRTGNQNEQFF. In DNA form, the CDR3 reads TGTGCCAGACGGACCGGAAATCAAAATGAGCAGTTCTTC.

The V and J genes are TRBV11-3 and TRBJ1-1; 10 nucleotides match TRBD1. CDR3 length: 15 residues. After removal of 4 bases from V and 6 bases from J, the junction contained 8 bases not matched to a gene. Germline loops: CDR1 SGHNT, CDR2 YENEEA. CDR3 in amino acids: CASSSTGGATPEAFF. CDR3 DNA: TGTGCCAGCAGCTCGACAGGGGGCGCGACCCCTGAAGCTTTCTTT.

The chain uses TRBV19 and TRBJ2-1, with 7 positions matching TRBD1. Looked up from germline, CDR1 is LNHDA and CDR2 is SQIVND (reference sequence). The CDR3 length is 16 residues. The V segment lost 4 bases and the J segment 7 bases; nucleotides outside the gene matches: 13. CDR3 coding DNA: TGTGCCAGTAGTACAATGACAGGGAACATTCTTAATGAGCAGTTCTTC. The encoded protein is CASSTMTGNILNEQFF.

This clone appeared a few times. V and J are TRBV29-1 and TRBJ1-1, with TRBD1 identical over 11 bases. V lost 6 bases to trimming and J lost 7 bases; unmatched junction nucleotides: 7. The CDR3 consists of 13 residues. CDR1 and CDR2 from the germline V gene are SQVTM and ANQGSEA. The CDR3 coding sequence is TGCAGCGTGAATTCCGGGACAGGGGGTGAAGCTTTCTTT. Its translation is CSVNSGTGGEAFF.

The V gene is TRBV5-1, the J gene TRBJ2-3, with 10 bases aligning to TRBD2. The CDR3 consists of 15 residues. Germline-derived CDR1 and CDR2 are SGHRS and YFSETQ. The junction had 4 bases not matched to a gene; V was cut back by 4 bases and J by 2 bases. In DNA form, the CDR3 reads TGCGCCAGCAGCCGGACTAGCGGTTACACAGATACGCAGTATTTT. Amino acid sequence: CASSRTSGYTDTQYF. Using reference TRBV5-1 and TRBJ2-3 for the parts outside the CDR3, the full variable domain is KAGVTQTPRYLIKTRGQQVTLSCSPISGHRSVSWYQQTPGQGLQFLFEYFSETQRNKGNFPGRFSGRQFSNSRSEMNVSTLELGDSALYLCASSRTSGYTDTQYFGPGTRLTVL.

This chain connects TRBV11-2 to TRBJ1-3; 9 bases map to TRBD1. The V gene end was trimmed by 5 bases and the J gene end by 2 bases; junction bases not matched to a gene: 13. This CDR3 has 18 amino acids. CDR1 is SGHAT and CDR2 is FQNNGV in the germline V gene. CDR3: CASSVLTGTGNAGNTIYF. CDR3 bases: TGTGCCAGCAGCGTCTTAACCGGGACAGGGAACGCTGGAAACACCATATATTTT.

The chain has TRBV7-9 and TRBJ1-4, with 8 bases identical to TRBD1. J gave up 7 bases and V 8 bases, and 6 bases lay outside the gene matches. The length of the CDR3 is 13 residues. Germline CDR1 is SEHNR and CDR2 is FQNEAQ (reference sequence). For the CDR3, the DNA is TGTGCCAGCGCCAGGGGGCTGGGTGAAAAACTGTTTTTT. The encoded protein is CASARGLGEKLFF.

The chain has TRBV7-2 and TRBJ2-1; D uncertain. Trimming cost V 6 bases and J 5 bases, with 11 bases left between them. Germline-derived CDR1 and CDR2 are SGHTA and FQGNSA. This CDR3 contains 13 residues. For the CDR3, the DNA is TGTGCCAGCAGGCGCGGTATTGACAATGAGCAGTTCTTC. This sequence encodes CASRRGIDNEQFF.

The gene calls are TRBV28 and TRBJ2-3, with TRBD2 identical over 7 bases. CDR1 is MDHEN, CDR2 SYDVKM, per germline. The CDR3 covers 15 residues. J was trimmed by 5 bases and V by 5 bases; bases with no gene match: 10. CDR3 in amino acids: CASSNRREGLDTQYF. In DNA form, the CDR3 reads TGTGCCAGCAGTAACAGGAGGGAGGGTTTAGATACGCAGTATTTT.